Listed here are 15 T cell receptor beta chains from one sample, sequenced in a study of T cell responses to AZD1222 COVID-19 vaccine. Sequencing was performed with immunoSEQ multiplex PCR; in TCRdb, only in-frame clones are kept and a portion is missing. Of around 120,000 clones in the sample, 75% to 90% were seen once. Specimen: peripheral blood, collected on day 0 of AZD1222 vaccination. All receptors derive from an adult in good health.

The chain couples TRBV7-2 to TRBJ1-6; D ambiguous. In germline, CDR1 is SGHTA, CDR2 FQGNSA. Trimming left V 3 bases short and J 8 bases short, with 2 bases between. The CDR3 runs 11 residues. CDR3 coding DNA: TGTGCCAGCAGCTTGGATTCACCCCTCCACTTT. Translation gives CASSLDSPLHF.

The chain has TRBV6-5 and TRBJ1-1; a possible D gene is TRBD1 (5 bases). Trimming took 7 bases from V and 5 from J, leaving 5 bases between them. Germline CDR1 and CDR2: MNHEY and SVGAGI. The CDR3 sequence is 10 residues long. CDR3 bases: TGTGCCAGCAAGGGGACTGAAGCTTTCTTT. Protein: CASKGTEAFF.

The chain recombines TRBV3-1 (or the pseudogene TRBV3-2) with TRBJ2-2, with a weak D call TRBD2 (5 bases). This CDR3 has 12 residues. The germline V and J ends were trimmed by 4 bases and 6 bases, with 6 bases remaining between them. The germline gives CDR1 LGHDT, CDR2 YNNKEL (reference sequence). In nucleotides, the CDR3 is TGTGCCAGCAGCCTCGGGGCCGGGGAGCTGTTTTTT. Its protein product is CASSLGAGELFF.

The rearrangement uses TRBV9 and TRBJ2-1; D not resolved. V lost 3 bases and J 0 bases, leaving 16 bases between the germline ends. CDR3 length: 17 residues. Germline CDR1 reads SGDLS; CDR2 reads YYNGEE. CDR3 sequence (DNA): TGTGCCAGCAGCGACGGACCCGGTGCGAGCTCCTACAATGAGCAGTTCTTC. This codes for CASSDGPGASSYNEQFF.

The chain couples TRBV11-2 to TRBJ1-1; the D gene is possibly TRBD1 (5 bases). Trimming left V 7 bases short and J 0 bases short, with 12 bases between. The CDR3 is 14 amino acids. Germline V lookup: CDR1 SGHAT, CDR2 FQNNGV. This CDR3 is CASNLGGVNTEAFF. DNA of the CDR3: TGTGCCAGCAACCTGGGGGGGGTGAACACTGAAGCTTTCTTT.

This clone was seen just once. The chain is built from TRBV7-9 and TRBJ2-7; 8 bases are shared with TRBD1. The ends lost 6 bases at V and 3 bases at J; junction bases unmatched: 7. This CDR3 is 14 amino acids long. Germline V gene data show CDR1 as SEHNR and CDR2 as FQNEAQ (reference sequence). The CDR3 nucleotides read TGTGCCAGCAGGTTGACAGGGGTGTTCTACGAGCAGTACTTC. Translating it yields CASRLTGVFYEQYF.

This rearrangement joins TRBV7-7 to TRBJ2-5, with 10 nucleotides matching TRBD2. There are 14 residues in the CDR3. V was clipped by 5 bases and J by 5 bases; unmatched bases: 5. Per the germline V gene, CDR1 is SSHAT and CDR2 is FNYEAQ (reference sequence). The CDR3 DNA follows: TGTGCCAGCAGCACCCGACTAGCGGGCGAGACCCAGTACTTC. This codes for CASSTRLAGETQYF.

The J gene is TRBJ1-2, the V gene TRBV7-2, with a tentative D call TRBD1 (5 bases). Germline loops: CDR1 SGHTA, CDR2 FQGNSA. There are 14 residues in the CDR3. V was pared by 5 bases and J by 7 bases, with 17 bases between. Written as DNA, the CDR3 is TGTGCCAGCAGCCCGAGACGGGGCGGTAGTGGCTACACCTTC. Protein sequence: CASSPRRGGSGYTF.

The chain is built from TRBV4-2 and TRBJ1-4, with 9 nucleotides matching TRBD1. Germline loops: CDR1 LGHNA, CDR2 YNFKEQ. CDR3 length equals 15 residues. Losses at the gene ends were 3 bases for V and 4 bases for J; bases not matched to a gene: 3. The CDR3 region has the DNA TGTGCCAGCAGCCAGGACAGGGGAATTAATGAAAAACTGTTTTTT. Translating it yields CASSQDRGINEKLFF.

V is TRBV29-1 and J is TRBJ2-3; TRBD2 might be the D (6 bases). From germline, CDR1 is SQVTM and CDR2 ANQGSEA. Trimming stripped 7 bases from V and 3 bases from J, with 20 bases between. The CDR3 is made up of 15 amino acids. CDR3 sequence (DNA): TGCAGCGCTCCGAGGCGGGGCGGGAAGACAGATACGCAGTATTTT. Translated: CSAPRRGGKTDTQYF.

The rearrangement uses TRBV29-1 and TRBJ2-7, with D possibly TRBD2 on 5 matching bases. Germline CDR1 and CDR2: SQVTM and ANQGSEA. The CDR3 spans 11 residues. V lost 6 bases and J lost 6, with 12 bases in between. The CDR3 region is CSVMEAVEQYF. CDR3 sequence (DNA): TGCAGCGTCATGGAGGCAGTCGAGCAGTACTTC.

The CDR3 loop reads CASSPQMGGTTEAFF. CDR3 bases: TGTGCCAGCAGCCCCCAAATGGGGGGAACGACTGAAGCTTTCTTT. V gene TRBV14 combines with J gene TRBJ1-1; TRBD1 might be the D (5 bases). Trimming left V 4 bases short and J 5 bases short, with 17 bases between. There are 15 residues in the CDR3. CDR1 SGHDN and CDR2 FVKESK come from the germline V gene.

The chain recombines TRBV19 with TRBJ2-2, with D unresolved. The CDR3 runs to 12 residues. V was trimmed by 6 bases and J by 6 bases, leaving 8 bases between them. Looked up from germline, CDR1 is LNHDA and CDR2 is SQIVND (reference sequence). The CDR3 spells CASRVASGELFF. The CDR3 nucleotides read TGTGCCAGTAGAGTGGCGTCCGGGGAGCTGTTTTTT. Combining the CDR3 with reference TRBV19 and TRBJ2-2 gives the whole variable domain DGGITQSPKYLFRKEGQNVTLSCEQNLNHDAMYWYRQDPGQGLRLIYYSQIVNDFQKGDIAEGYSVSREKKESFPLTVTSAQKNPTAFYLCASRVASGELFFGEGSRLTVL.

The gene calls are TRBV5-8 and TRBJ2-5; 7 bases agree with TRBD2. The junction had 9 bases not matched to a gene; V was cut back by 4 bases and J by 3 bases. The CDR3 is made up of 15 amino acids. The germline V gene encodes CDR1 SGHTS and CDR2 YDEGEE. CDR3 in amino acids: CASSGGGIREETQYF. For the CDR3, the DNA is TGTGCCAGCAGCGGGGGGGGTATCCGGGAAGAGACCCAGTACTTC.

This clone was recorded once. The CDR3 spells CASSLYGIRANEKLFF. CDR3 coding DNA: TGTGCCAGCAGTTTATACGGGATTAGAGCTAATGAAAAACTGTTTTTT. V usage is TRBV27 and J usage is TRBJ1-4; no firm D call. This CDR3 region has 16 residues. Germline CDR1 is MNHEY and CDR2 is SMNVEV (reference sequence). V gave up 1 base and J gave up 3 bases, with 12 bases separating them.